This T cell receptor beta chain was identified during a study of T cell repertoires in cytomegalovirus infection. Study at large: TCR beta signatures that were public indicated CMV infection and matching HLA type.

This CDR3 spans 14 amino acids. The ends were cut back, 1 base at V and 0 bases at J, with 6 bases in the middle. Germline V lookup: CDR1 SEHNR, CDR2 FQNEAQ (reference sequence). In its sample, this clonotype was seen a few times. As yet, its antigen is unknown. Study-wide findings and caveats: Identification of carriers of CMV plus the relevant HLA was achieved through cumulative public TCR beta family frequency. HLA-C-restricted CMV-specific TCR beta clonotypes prevailed in the ex vivo response.

TCRdb reprocessed the reads via MiXCR and lists one record per CDR3 protein. The table includes roughly 600,000 distinct CDR3 sequences, roughly 26% detected once. Sequencing was done on a sample of CD8+ T cells from PBMCs. This receptor was identified in a human donor in good health (CMV status not recorded). Some clones in this sample may be carry-over from other donors' samples. This rearrangement joins TRBV7-9 to TRBJ2-5; D is undetermined. In nucleotides, the CDR3 is TGTGCCAGCAGCTTAGTTTTGGACCAAGAGACCCAGTACTTC. This sequence encodes CASSLVLDQETQYF.